These 11 T cell receptor beta chains originate from one sample sequenced in a study of blood T cells in healthy people across ages (dated by TCRdb to between 2014 and 2017). Receptors were amplified or captured by 5' RACE. Sequenced using an Illumina HiSeq 2500. A second roughly 7 to 11 cycle PCR used a sample-barcoded 5' primer and a J-beta primer mix. Starting from the raw public reads, TCRdb applied fastp trimming at Q25, assembled clones with MiXCR and retained in-frame beta chains. Under each unique CDR3 protein, matching rows form one entry showing the most common genes and DNA. The sample table shows 1,100,000 or so distinct CDR3 sequences, and under 45% are seen once. Over 15% of the sample rests with the top ten. The sequencing sample was made of blood. Receptor source: a woman aged 60-75 years in good health.

This CDR3 is CASSERTSGQYF. The CDR3 DNA follows: TGCGCCAGCAGTGAGAGGACTAGTGGACAGTACTTC. The chain uses TRBV10-2 and TRBJ2-5; TRBD2 matches at 7 bases. Germline lookup yields CDR1 WSHSY and CDR2 SAAADI. V was pared by 2 bases and J by 11 bases, with 5 bases of the junction left unmatched. There are 12 residues in the CDR3.

The genes are TRBV18 and TRBJ2-7, with a weak D call TRBD1 (6 bases). The length of the CDR3 is 14 residues. CDR1 KGHSH and CDR2 LQKENI come from the germline V gene. V was cut by 3 bases and J by 3 bases, with 12 bases left in between. CDR3 nucleotides: TGTGCCAGCTCACCCGACGGACAGCTCTACGAGCAGTACTTC. This sequence encodes CASSPDGQLYEQYF.

The genes are TRBV20-1 and TRBJ2-7; D is uncertain. Trimming removed 1 base from V and 5 bases from J, with 6 bases in between. Germline-derived CDR1 and CDR2 are DFQATT and SNEGSKA (reference sequence). The CDR3 runs to 11 residues. The CDR3 sequence: CSARGHDEQYF. CDR3 nucleotides: TGCAGTGCTAGAGGTCACGACGAGCAGTACTTC.

This chain uses TRBV7-2 with TRBJ2-1, with 8 bases aligning to TRBD2. The CDR3 loop spans 15 amino acids. Germline V gene sequence: CDR1 SGHTA, CDR2 FQGNSA. V lost 5 bases, J lost 4 bases, and 7 bases stayed unmatched. As DNA, the CDR3 is TGTGCCAGCAGCATTAGCGGGGTAAGATACAATGAGCAGTTCTTC. Translating gives CASSISGVRYNEQFF.

The rearrangement uses TRBV6-6 and TRBJ2-7, with D tentatively TRBD2 (6 bases). The CDR3 length is 14 residues. V was shortened by 10 bases and J by 4 bases, with 20 bases between the two germline ends. CDR1 MNHNY and CDR2 SVGAGI come from the germline V gene (reference sequence). The CDR3 is CATSPGALNYEQYF. Written as DNA, the CDR3 is TGTGCCACCTCCCCGGGAGCTCTCAATTACGAGCAGTACTTC.

There are a few counts of this clonotype. This chain connects TRBV11-2 to TRBJ2-3, with 13 bases fitting TRBD2. V lost 5 bases to trimming and J lost 3 bases; unmatched junction nucleotides: 11. This CDR3 comprises 18 residues. Germline loops: CDR1 SGHAT, CDR2 FQNNGV. CDR3 in amino acids: CASSRGLAGRRGTDTQYF. The CDR3 DNA sequence: TGTGCCAGCAGCCGGGGACTAGCGGGAAGACGGGGAACAGATACGCAGTATTTT.

This chain uses TRBV5-5 with TRBJ1-4, with a possible D match to TRBD1 (6 bases). Germline CDR1 is SGHKS and CDR2 is YYEKEE (reference sequence). The V end lost 5 bases, the J end lost 5 bases, and 16 bases lay between the germline ends. The CDR3 length is 15 residues. The CDR3 region is CASSSPGGQNEKLFF. CDR3 DNA sequence: TGTGCCAGCAGTAGTCCTGGGGGCCAGAATGAAAAACTGTTTTTT.

This clonotype has just a few counts. This chain links TRBV7-2 with TRBJ1-6; maybe TRBD1 (5 bases). CDR1 SGHTA and CDR2 FQGNSA come from the germline V gene. The length of the CDR3 is 17 residues. Trimming removed 5 bases from V and 9 bases from J, with 23 bases in between. In DNA form, the CDR3 reads TGTGCCAGCAGCGAGGTGAGGGGCGCGCCTCGTGCTTCACCCCTCCACTTT. It specifies CASSEVRGAPRASPLHF.

The chain couples TRBV24-1 to TRBJ2-6; D not certain. V dropped 6 bases and J dropped 5 bases, with 16 bases sitting between them. The CDR3 covers 16 residues. The germline V gene encodes CDR1 KGHDR and CDR2 SFDVKD. CDR3 sequence reads: CATSQPDGTRANVLTF. The CDR3 DNA sequence: TGTGCCACCAGTCAACCCGACGGTACTAGGGCCAACGTCCTGACTTTC.

The table lists this clonotype with many counts. CDR3 amino acids: CSVEGISRSGANVLTF. Written as DNA, the CDR3 is TGCAGCGTTGAAGGGATCTCGCGCTCTGGGGCCAACGTCCTGACTTTC. The rearrangement joins TRBV29-1 to TRBJ2-6; D is uncertain. This CDR3 comprises 16 residues. Germline loops: CDR1 SQVTM, CDR2 ANQGSEA. V was cut by 1 base and J by 0 bases, with 10 bases left in between.

The chain links TRBV3-1 to TRBJ2-3, with TRBD2 matching over 7 bases. V shed 0 bases, J shed 6 bases, and the junction held 12 bases outside the gene matches. The CDR3 is 17 residues long. Germline V gives CDR1 LGHDT, CDR2 YNNKEL (reference sequence). CDR3 nucleotides: TGTGCCAGCAGCCAAGAACTGGCGGGAGTTCCCCCCGATACGCAGTATTTT. Amino acid sequence: CASSQELAGVPPDTQYF.